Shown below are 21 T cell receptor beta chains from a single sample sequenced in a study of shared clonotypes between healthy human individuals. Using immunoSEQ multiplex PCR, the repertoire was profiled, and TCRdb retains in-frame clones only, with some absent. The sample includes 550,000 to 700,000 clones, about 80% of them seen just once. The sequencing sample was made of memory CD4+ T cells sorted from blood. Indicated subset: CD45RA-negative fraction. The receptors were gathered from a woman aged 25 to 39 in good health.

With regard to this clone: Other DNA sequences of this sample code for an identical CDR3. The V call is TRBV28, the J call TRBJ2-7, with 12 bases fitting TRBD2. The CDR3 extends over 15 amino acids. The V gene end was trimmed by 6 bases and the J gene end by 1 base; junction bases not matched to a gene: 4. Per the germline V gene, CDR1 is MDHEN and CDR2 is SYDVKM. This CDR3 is CASSVLAGGSYEQYF. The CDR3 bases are TGTGCCAGCAGCGTACTAGCGGGAGGATCCTACGAGCAGTACTTC.

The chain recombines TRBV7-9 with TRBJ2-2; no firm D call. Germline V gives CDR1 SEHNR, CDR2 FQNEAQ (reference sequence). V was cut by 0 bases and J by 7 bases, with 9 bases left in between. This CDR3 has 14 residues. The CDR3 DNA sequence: TGTGCCAGCAGCTTAGCAGGGCAAGGCGGGGAGCTGTTTTTT. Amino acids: CASSLAGQGGELFF. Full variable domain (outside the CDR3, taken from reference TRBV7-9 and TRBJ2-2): DTGVSQNPRHKITKRGQNVTFRCDPISEHNRLYWYRQTLGQGPEFLTYFQNEAQLEKSRLLSDRFSAERPKGSFSTLEIQRTEQGDSAMYLCASSLAGQGGELFFGEGSRLTVL.

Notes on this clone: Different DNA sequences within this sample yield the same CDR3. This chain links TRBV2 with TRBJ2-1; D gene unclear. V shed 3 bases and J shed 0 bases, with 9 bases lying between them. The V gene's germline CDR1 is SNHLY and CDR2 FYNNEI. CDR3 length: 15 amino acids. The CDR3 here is CASSERLSSYNEQFF. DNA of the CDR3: TGTGCCAGCAGTGAGCGGCTTAGCTCCTACAATGAGCAGTTCTTC.

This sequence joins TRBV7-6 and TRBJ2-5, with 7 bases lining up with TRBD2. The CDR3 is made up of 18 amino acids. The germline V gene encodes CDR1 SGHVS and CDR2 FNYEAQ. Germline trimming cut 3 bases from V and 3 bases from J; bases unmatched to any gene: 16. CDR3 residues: CASSLSLPGGSGEETQYF. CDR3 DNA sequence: TGTGCCAGCAGCTTGAGCCTCCCGGGCGGGAGTGGTGAAGAGACCCAGTACTTC.

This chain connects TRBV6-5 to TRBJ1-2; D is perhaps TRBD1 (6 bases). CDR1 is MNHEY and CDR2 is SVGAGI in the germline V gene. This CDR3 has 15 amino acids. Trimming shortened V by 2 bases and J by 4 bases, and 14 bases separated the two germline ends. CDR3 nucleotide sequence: TGTGCCAGCAGTTACACGTCAGGGGAAGGCTATGGCTACACCTTC. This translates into CASSYTSGEGYGYTF.

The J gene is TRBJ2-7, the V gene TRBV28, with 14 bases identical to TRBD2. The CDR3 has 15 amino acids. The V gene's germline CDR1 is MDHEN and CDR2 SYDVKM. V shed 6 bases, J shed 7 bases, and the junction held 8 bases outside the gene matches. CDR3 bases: TGTGCCAGCAGAAGACTAGCGGGAGGGCCTGGAGAGCAGTACTTC. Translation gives CASRRLAGGPGEQYF.

The CDR3 nucleotides are TGCGCCAGCAGCTTGGCCTGGGACACTGGCTACACCTTC. This sequence encodes CASSLAWDTGYTF. V usage is TRBV5-1 and J usage is TRBJ1-2; D possibly corresponds to TRBD1 (6 bases). V lost 0 bases and J 7 bases, leaving 10 bases between the germline ends. The germline CDR1 and CDR2 sequences are SGHRS and YFSETQ. The CDR3 has 13 residues.

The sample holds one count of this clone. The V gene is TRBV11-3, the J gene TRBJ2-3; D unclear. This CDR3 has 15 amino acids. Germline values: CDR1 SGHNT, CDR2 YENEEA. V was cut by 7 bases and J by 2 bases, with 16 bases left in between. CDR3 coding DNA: TGTGCCAGCATCGCTATGGTGGGATACACAGATACGCAGTATTTT. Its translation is CASIAMVGYTDTQYF.

The DNA for the CDR3 is TGCGCCAGCAGTACGGGACTAGCGGGTCTCTACGAGCAGTACTTC. This translates into CASSTGLAGLYEQYF. The chain links TRBV10-2 to TRBJ2-7; TRBD2 matches at 12 bases. V trimming: 5 bases; J trimming: 3 bases; junction bases outside the gene matches: 5. There are 15 residues in the CDR3. Germline lookup yields CDR1 WSHSY and CDR2 SAAADI.

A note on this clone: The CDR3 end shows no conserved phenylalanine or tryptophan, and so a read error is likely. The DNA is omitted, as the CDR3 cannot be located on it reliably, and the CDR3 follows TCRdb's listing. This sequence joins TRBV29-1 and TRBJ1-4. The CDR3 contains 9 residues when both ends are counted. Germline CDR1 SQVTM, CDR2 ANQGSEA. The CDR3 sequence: CSGPGRTNI.

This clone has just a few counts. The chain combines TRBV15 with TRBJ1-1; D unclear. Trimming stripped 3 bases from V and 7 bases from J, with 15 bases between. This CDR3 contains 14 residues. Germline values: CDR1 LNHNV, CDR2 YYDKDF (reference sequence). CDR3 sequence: CATSSETRTREAFF. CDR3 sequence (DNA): TGTGCCACCAGCAGTGAGACTCGGACTCGTGAAGCTTTCTTT.

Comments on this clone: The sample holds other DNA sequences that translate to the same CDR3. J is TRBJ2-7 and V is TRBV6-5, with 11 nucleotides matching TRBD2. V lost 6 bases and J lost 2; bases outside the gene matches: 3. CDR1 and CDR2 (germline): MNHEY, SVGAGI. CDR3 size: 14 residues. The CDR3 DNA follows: TGTGCCAGCAGCCTAGCGGGAGGTACCTACGAGCAGTACTTC. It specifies CASSLAGGTYEQYF.

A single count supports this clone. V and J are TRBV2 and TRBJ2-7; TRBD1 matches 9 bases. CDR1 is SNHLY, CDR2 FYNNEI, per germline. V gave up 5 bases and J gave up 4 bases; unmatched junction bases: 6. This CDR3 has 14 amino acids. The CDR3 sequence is CASSSGQGRYEQYF. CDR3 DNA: TGTGCCAGCAGTTCTGGACAGGGGAGATACGAGCAGTACTTC.

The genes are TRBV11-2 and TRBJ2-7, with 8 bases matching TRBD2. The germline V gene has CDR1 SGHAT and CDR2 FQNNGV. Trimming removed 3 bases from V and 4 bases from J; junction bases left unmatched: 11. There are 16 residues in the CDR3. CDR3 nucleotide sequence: TGTGCCAGCAGCTTCCTGCGGACGGGGGGGCAGTACGAGCAGTACTTC. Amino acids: CASSFLRTGGQYEQYF.

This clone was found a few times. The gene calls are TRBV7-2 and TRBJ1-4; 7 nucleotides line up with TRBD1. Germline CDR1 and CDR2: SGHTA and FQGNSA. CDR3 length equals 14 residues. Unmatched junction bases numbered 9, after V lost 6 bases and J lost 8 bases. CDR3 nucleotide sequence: TGTGCCAGCAGGCAGGGGGTAGTTGGAGAAAAACTGTTTTTT. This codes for CASRQGVVGEKLFF. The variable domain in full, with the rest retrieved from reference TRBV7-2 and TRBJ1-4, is GAGVSQSPSNKVTEKGKDVELRCDPISGHTALYWYRQSLGQGLEFLIYFQGNSAPDKSGLPSDRFSAERTGGSVSTLTIQRTQQEDSAVYLCASRQGVVGEKLFFGSGTQLSVL.

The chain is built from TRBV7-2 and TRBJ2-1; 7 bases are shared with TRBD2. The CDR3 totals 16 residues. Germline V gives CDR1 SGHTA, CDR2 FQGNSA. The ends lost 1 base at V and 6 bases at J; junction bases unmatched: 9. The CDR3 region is CASSLGRTSGGNEQFF. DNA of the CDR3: TGTGCCAGCAGCTTAGGCCGGACTAGTGGTGGCAATGAGCAGTTCTTC. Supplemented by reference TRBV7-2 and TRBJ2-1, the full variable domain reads GAGVSQSPSNKVTEKGKDVELRCDPISGHTALYWYRQSLGQGLEFLIYFQGNSAPDKSGLPSDRFSAERTGGSVSTLTIQRTQQEDSAVYLCASSLGRTSGGNEQFFGPGTRLTVL.

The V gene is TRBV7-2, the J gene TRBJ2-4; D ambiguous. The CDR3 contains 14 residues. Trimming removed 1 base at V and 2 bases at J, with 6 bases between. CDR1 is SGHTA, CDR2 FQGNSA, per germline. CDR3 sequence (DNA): TGTGCCAGCAGCTTAGGTCTGTCCAAAAACATTCAGTACTTC. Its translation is CASSLGLSKNIQYF. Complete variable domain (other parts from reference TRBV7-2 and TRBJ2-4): GAGVSQSPSNKVTEKGKDVELRCDPISGHTALYWYRQSLGQGLEFLIYFQGNSAPDKSGLPSDRFSAERTGGSVSTLTIQRTQQEDSAVYLCASSLGLSKNIQYFGAGTRLSVL.

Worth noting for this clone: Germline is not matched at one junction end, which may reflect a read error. CDR3 in DNA: TGTGCCAGTAGTACCTCCGCCCAACAAAGGAGGGCCTTC. This codes for CASSTSAQQRRAF. This rearrangement joins TRBV19 to TRBJ2-7; D possibly corresponds to TRBD2 (6 bases). Germline V gene lookup returns CDR1 LNHDA and CDR2 SQIVND (reference sequence). CDR3 length: 13 residues.

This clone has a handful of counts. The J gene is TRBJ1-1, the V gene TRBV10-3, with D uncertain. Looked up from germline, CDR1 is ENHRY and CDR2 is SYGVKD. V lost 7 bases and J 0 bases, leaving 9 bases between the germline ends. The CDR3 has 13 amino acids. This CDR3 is CAIKRTLNTEAFF. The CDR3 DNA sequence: TGTGCCATCAAGCGCACTTTGAACACTGAAGCTTTCTTT.

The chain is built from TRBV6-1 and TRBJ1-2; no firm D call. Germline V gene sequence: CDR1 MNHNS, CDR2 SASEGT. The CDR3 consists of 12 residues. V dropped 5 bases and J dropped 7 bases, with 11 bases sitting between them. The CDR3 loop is CASSSTRSGYTF. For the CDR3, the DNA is TGTGCCAGCAGTTCAACAAGGAGTGGCTACACCTTC.

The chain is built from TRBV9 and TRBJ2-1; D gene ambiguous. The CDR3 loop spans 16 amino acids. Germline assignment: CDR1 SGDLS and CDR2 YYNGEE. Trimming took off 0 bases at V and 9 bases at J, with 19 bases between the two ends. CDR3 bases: TGTGCCAGCAGCGTAGATCGCACGGCGGCTTGGACTGAGCAGTTCTTC. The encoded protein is CASSVDRTAAWTEQFF.